Below, 2 T cell receptor beta chains from the same sample are listed, as sequenced in a study of control samples from healthy donors and cancer patients. Assay: immunoSEQ multiplex PCR; the TCRdb copy retains only in-frame clones and omits some. The sample includes roughly 120,000 clones, 85% to 95% of them seen just once. The material sequenced was blood. The receptors were sampled from a man aged 25 to 40 in good health.

The chain carries TRBV4-1 and TRBJ1-1; 8 bases are a match to TRBD1. CDR1 is MGHRA, CDR2 YSYEKL, per germline. Losses at the gene ends were 4 bases for V and 0 bases for J; bases not matched to a gene: 10. The CDR3 is made up of 17 amino acids. CDR3 DNA sequence: TGCGCCAGCAGCCCGGGGTGGGACAGGACCTTGAACACTGAAGCTTTCTTT. Encoded protein: CASSPGWDRTLNTEAFF.

The chain joins TRBV11-2 to TRBJ2-1, with unresolved D. The CDR3 spans 15 residues. Looked up from germline, CDR1 is SGHAT and CDR2 is FQNNGV. V was trimmed by 1 base and J by 8 bases, leaving 15 bases between them. This CDR3 is CASSLGLRADHEQFF. As DNA, the CDR3 is TGTGCCAGCAGCTTAGGTTTAAGGGCCGACCATGAGCAGTTCTTC. Combining the CDR3 with reference TRBV11-2 and TRBJ2-1 gives the whole variable domain EAGVAQSPRYKIIEKRQSVAFWCNPISGHATLYWYQQILGQGPKLLIQFQNNGVVDDSQLPKDRFSAERLKGVDSTLKIQPAKLEDSAVYLCASSLGLRADHEQFFGPGTRLTVL.